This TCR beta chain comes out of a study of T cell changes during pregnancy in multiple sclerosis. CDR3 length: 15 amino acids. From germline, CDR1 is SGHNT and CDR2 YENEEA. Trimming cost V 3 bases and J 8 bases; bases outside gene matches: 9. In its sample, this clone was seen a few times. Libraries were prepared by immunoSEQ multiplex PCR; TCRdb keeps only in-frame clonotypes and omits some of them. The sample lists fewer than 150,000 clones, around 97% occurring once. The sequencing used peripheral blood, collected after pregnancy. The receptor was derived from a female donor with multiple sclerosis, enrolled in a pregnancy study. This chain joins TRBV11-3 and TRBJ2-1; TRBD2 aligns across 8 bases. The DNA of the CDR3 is TGTGCCAGCAGCTTTAGGGGACTAGGTCTCGATGAGCAGTTCTTC. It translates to CASSFRGLGLDEQFF.